Sequencing of this T cell receptor (beta chain) was carried out in a study of cytotoxic CD8 clonotypes in ibrutinib-treated CLL. Broader study findings: Pretreatment clonality was elevated relative to age-matched healthy donors and paralleled circulating CD8+ T-cell counts.

Trimming took 0 bases from V and 4 from J; bases not matched to a gene: 5. The CDR3 spans 16 residues. From germline, CDR1 is MDHEN and CDR2 SYDVKM. Assay: immunoSEQ multiplex PCR; the TCRdb copy retains only in-frame clones and omits some. Of about 140,000 clones listed, more than 85% are singletons. Regarding this clone: Its target is unknown.

This chain uses TRBV28 with TRBJ2-5, with 10 bases fitting TRBD1. Specimen: PBMCs, collected after 12 months of ibrutinib treatment. The clonotype originates from a human donor with chronic lymphocytic leukemia. The CDR3 here is CASSLWTGGETETQYF. CDR3 nucleotide sequence: TGTGCCAGCAGTTTATGGACAGGGGGCGAAACAGAGACCCAGTACTTC.